The 7 T cell receptor beta chains reported below all come from one sample, sequenced in a study of shared clonotypes between healthy human individuals. Produced via immunoSEQ multiplex PCR; TCRdb's table is partial and in-frame only. In the table there are almost 750,000 clones, 55% to 75% of which are singletons. Sequenced: memory CD4+ T cells sorted from blood. Described subset: CD45RA-negative fraction. These receptors were obtained from a woman aged 25 to 39 in good health.

The chain joins TRBV5-1 to TRBJ2-1, with 11 bases aligning to TRBD2. CDR1 is SGHRS, CDR2 YFSETQ, per germline. The CDR3 is made up of 15 amino acids. V shed 4 bases and J 4 bases; nucleotides not matched to a gene: 4. This chain's CDR3 is CASSMTSGDYNEQFF. Here the CDR3 DNA reads TGCGCCAGCAGCATGACTAGCGGGGATTACAATGAGCAGTTCTTC.

The chain couples TRBV7-9 to TRBJ2-5; 7 nucleotides align to TRBD1. This CDR3 has 14 residues. Germline V gene data show CDR1 as SEHNR and CDR2 as FQNEAQ (reference sequence). With V trimmed by 4 bases and J by 1 base, 3 bases remained unmatched. The DNA for the CDR3 is TGTGCCAGCAGCTCTCCAGGGGGCCAAGAGACCCAGTACTTC. As protein: CASSSPGGQETQYF.

This clone was counted between two and nine times. CDR3 DNA sequence: TGTGCCAGCATGCCCGGCCAGCGGGAGAGAGAGCAGTACTTC. It codes for CASMPGQREREQYF. The rearrangement links TRBV28 to TRBJ2-7; 8 nucleotides agree with TRBD2. The ends lost 7 bases at V and 7 bases at J; junction bases unmatched: 12. Germline V lookup: CDR1 MDHEN, CDR2 SYDVKM. The CDR3 has 14 amino acids.

This chain joins TRBV4-1 and TRBJ1-4, with a weak D call TRBD1 (6 bases). The V gene's germline CDR1 is MGHRA and CDR2 YSYEKL. The V end lost 4 bases, the J end lost 6 bases, and 18 bases lay between the germline ends. CDR3 size: 16 residues. The CDR3 sequence: CASSPLLGGSDEKLFF. CDR3 coding DNA: TGCGCCAGCAGCCCTCTTCTAGGGGGTAGCGATGAAAAACTGTTTTTT.

This chain connects TRBV11-2 to TRBJ2-1, with a possible D match to TRBD2 (5 bases). The germline CDR1 and CDR2 sequences are SGHAT and FQNNGV. The CDR3 is made up of 18 amino acids. The germline V and J ends were trimmed by 5 bases and 4 bases, with 24 bases remaining between them. The CDR3 DNA reads TGTGCCAGCAGCCCTAGAGCAGCACCAACCGGGGTATACAATGAGCAGTTCTTC. This encodes CASSPRAAPTGVYNEQFF.

The chain couples TRBV13 to TRBJ2-5, with D unclear. V dropped 4 bases and J dropped 2 bases, with 11 bases sitting between them. The V gene's germline CDR1 is PRHDT and CDR2 FYEKMQ (reference sequence). The CDR3 runs to 14 residues. The CDR3 here is CASSSRQVQETQYF. The CDR3 DNA reads TGTGCCAGCAGCTCAAGACAAGTACAAGAGACCCAGTACTTC.

This clone was seen only a few times. The chain has TRBV18 and TRBJ1-3; possibly TRBD1 for D (6 bases). V shed 2 bases and J shed 4 bases, with 15 bases lying between them. The germline V gene has CDR1 KGHSH and CDR2 LQKENI. This CDR3 spans 16 amino acids. The CDR3 is CASSPAGQREGNTIYF. CDR3 in DNA: TGTGCCAGCTCACCAGCGGGACAAAGAGAGGGAAACACCATATATTTT.